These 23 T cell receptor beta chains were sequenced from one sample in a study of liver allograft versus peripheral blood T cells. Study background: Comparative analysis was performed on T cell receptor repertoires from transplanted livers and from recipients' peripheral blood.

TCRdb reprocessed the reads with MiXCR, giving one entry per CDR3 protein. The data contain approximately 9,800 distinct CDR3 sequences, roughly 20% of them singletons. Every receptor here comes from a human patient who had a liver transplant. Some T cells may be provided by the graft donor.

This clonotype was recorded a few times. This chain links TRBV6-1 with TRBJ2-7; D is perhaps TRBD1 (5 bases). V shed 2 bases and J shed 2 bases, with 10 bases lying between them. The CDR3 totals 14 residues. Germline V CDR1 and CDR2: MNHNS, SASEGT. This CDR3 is CASSEKGIPYEQYF. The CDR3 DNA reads TGTGCCAGCAGTGAAAAGGGGATCCCCTACGAGCAGTACTTC.

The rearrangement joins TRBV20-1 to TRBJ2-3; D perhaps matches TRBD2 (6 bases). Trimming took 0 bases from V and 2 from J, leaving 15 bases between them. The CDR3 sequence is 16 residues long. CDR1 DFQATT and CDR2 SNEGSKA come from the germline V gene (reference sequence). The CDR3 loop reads CSARDGPGGYTDTQYF. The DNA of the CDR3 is TGCAGTGCTAGAGATGGCCCCGGAGGGTACACAGATACGCAGTATTTT.

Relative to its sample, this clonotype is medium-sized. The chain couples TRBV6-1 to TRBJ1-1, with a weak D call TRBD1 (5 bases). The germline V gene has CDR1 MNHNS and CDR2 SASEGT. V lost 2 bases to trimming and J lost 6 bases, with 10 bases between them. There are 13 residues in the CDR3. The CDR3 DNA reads TGTGCCAGCAGTGAATTAGGGGAGGCTGAAGCTTTCTTT. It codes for CASSELGEAEAFF.

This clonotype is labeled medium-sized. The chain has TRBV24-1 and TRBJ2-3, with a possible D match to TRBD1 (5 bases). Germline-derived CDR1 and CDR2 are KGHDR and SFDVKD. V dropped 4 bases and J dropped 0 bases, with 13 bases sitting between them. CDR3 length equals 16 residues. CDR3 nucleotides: TGTGCCACCAGTGACGCCATGGGGCGAAGCACAGATACGCAGTATTTT. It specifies CATSDAMGRSTDTQYF.

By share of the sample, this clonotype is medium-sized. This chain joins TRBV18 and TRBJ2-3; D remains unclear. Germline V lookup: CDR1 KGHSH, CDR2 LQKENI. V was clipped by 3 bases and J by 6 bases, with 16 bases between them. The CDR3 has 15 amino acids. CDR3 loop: CASSPLSSSQDTQYF. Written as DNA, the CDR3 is TGTGCCAGCTCACCCCTTAGTAGTAGTCAGGATACGCAGTATTTT.

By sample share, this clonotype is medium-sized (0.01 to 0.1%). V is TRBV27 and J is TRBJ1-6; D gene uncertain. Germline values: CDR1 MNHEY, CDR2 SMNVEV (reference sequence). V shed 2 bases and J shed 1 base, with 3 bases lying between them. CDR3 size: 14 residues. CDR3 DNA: TGTGCCAGCAGTTTAGGATCCTATAATTCACCCCTCCACTTT. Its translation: CASSLGSYNSPLHF.

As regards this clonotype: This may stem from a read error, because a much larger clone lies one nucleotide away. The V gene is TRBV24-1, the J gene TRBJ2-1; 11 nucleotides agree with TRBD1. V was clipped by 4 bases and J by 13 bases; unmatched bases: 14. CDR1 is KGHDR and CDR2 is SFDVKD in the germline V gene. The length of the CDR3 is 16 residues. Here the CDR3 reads CATSDPGQGGQETQFF. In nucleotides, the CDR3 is TGTGCCACCAGTGACCCGGGACAGGGGGGCCAAGAGACCCAGTTCTTC.

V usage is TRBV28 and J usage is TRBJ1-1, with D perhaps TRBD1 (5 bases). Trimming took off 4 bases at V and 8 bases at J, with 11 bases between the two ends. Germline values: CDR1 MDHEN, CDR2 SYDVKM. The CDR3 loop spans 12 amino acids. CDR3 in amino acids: CASSWTTAEAFF. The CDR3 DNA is TGTGCCAGCAGTTGGACGACAGCCGAAGCTTTCTTT.

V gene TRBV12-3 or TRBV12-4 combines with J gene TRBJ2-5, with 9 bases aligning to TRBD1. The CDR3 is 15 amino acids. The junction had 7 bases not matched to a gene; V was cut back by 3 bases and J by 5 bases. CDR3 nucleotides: TGTGCCAGCAGTTTCTGGGACAGGGCAGCGGAGACCCAGTACTTC. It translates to CASSFWDRAAETQYF.

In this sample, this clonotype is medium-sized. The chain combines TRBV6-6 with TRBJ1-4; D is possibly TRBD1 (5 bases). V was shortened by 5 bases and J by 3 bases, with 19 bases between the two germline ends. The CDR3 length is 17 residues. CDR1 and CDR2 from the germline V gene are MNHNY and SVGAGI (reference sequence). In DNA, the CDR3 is TGTGCCAGCAGTCTTAAGGGGTCCCTGGCAGCTAATGAAAAACTGTTTTTT. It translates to CASSLKGSLAANEKLFF.

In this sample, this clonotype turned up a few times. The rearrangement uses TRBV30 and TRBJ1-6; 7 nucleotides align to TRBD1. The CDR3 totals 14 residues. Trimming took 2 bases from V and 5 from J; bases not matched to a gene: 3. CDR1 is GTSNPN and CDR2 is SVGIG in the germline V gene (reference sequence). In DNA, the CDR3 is TGTGCCTGGAGTACCGGACAGGATAATTCACCCCTCCACTTT. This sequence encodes CAWSTGQDNSPLHF. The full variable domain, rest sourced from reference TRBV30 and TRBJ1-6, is SQTIHQWPATLVQPVGSPLSLECTVEGTSNPNLYWYRQAAGRGLQLLFYSVGIGQISSEVPQNLSASRPQDRQFILSSKKLLLSDSGFYLCAWSTGQDNSPLHFGNGTRLTVT.

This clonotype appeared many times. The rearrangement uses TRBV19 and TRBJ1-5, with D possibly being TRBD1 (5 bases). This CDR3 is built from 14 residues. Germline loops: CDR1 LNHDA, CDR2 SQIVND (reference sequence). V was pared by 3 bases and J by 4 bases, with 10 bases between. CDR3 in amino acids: CASSILQENQPQHF. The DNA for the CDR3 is TGTGCCAGTAGTATTTTACAGGAGAATCAGCCCCAGCATTTT.

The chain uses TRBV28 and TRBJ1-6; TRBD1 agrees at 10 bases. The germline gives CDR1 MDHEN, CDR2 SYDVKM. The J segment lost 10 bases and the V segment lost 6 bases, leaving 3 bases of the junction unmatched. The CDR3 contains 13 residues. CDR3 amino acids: CASRTGGISPLHF. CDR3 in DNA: TGTGCCAGCAGGACAGGGGGCATCTCACCCCTCCACTTT.

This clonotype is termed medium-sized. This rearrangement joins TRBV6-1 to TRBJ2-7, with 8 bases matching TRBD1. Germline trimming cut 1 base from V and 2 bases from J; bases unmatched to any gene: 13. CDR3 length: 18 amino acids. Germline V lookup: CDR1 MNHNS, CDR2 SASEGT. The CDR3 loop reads CASSEVRTGLFRTYEQYF. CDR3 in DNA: TGTGCCAGCAGTGAAGTCAGGACAGGGCTTTTTAGGACCTACGAGCAGTACTTC.

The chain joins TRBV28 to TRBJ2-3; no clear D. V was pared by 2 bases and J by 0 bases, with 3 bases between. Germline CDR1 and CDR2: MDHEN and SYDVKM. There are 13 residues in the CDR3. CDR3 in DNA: TGTGCCAGCAGTTTAGTAAGCACAGATACGCAGTATTTT. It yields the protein CASSLVSTDTQYF.

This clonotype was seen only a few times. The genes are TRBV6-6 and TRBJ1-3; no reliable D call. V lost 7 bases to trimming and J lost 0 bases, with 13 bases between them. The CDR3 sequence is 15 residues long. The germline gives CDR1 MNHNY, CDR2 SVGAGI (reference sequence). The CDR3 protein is CASTPRGDSGNTIYF. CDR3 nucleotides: TGTGCCAGCACCCCCCGAGGCGACTCTGGAAACACCATATATTTT.

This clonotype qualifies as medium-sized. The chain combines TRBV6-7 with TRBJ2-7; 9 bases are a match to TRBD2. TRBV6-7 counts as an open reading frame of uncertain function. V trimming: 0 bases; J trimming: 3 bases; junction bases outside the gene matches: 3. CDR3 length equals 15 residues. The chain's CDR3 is CASSYSSGGYYEQYF. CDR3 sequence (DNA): TGTGCCAGCAGTTACTCGAGCGGGGGGTACTACGAGCAGTACTTC.

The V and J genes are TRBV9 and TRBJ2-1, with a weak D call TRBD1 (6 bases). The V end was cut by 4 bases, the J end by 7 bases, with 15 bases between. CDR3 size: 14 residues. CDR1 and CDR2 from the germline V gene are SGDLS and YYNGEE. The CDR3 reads CASSPAQGTNEQFF. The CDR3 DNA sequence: TGTGCCAGCAGCCCAGCCCAGGGGACGAATGAGCAGTTCTTC.

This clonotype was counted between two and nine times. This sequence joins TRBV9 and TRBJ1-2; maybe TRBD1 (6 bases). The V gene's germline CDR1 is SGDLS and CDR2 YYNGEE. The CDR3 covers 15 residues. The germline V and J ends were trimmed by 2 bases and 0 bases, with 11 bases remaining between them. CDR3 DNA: TGTGCCAGCAGCGTTGGGACAACCTCTAACTATGGCTACACCTTC. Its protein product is CASSVGTTSNYGYTF.

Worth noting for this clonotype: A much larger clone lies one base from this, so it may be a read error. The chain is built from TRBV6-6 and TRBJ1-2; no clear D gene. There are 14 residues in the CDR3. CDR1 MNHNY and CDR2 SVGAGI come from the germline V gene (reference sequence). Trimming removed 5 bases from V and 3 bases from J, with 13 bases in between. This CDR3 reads CASSPLDSHYGYTF. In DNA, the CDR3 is TGTGCCAGCAGTCCTTTGGACTCCCACTATGGCTACACCTTC.

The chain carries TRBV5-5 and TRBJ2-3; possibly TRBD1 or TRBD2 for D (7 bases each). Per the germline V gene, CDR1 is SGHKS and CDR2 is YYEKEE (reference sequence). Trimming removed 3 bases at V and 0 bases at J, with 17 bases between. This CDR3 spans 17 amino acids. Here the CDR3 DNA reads TGTGCCAGCAGCTCAGGGGGGGGCCACCAAAGCACAGATACGCAGTATTTT. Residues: CASSSGGGHQSTDTQYF. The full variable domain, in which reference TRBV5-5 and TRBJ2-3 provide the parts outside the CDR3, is DAGVTQSPTHLIKTRGQQVTLRCSPISGHKSVSWYQQVLGQGPQFIFQYYEKEERGRGNFPDRFSARQFPNYSSELNVNALLLGDSALYLCASSSGGGHQSTDTQYFGPGTRLTVL.

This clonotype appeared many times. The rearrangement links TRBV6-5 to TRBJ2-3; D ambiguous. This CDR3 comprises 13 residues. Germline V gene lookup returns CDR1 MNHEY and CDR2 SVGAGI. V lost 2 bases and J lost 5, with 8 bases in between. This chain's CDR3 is CASSYPNGDTQYF. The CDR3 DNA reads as TGTGCCAGCAGTTACCCTAACGGAGATACGCAGTATTTT.

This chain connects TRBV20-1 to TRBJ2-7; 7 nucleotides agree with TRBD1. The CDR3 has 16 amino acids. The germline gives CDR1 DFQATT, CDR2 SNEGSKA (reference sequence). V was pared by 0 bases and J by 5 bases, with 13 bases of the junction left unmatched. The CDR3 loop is CSARDPGASGGNEQYF. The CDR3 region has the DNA TGCAGTGCTAGAGATCCCGGAGCCTCAGGGGGTAACGAGCAGTACTTC.